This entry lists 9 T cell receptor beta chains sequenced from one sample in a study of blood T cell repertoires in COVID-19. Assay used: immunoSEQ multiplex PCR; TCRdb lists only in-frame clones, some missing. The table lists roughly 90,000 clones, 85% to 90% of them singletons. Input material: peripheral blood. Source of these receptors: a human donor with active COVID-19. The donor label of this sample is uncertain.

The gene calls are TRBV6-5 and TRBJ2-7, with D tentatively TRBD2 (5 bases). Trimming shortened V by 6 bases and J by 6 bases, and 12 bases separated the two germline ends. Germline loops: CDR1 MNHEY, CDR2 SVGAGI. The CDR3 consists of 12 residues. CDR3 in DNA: TGTGCCAGCAGGACTACGTACTCCGAGCAGTACTTC. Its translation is CASRTTYSEQYF.

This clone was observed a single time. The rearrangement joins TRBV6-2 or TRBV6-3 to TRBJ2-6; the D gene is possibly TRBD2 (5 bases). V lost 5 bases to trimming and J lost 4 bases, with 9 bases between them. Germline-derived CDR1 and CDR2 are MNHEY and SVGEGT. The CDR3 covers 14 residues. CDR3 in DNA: TGTGCCAGCAGTGAGGGATTCGGGGCCAACGTCCTGACTTTC. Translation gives CASSEGFGANVLTF.

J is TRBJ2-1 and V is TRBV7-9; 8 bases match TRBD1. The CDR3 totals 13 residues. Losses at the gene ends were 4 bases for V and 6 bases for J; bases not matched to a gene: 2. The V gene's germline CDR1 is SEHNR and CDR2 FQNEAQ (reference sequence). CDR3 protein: CASSSTGGNEQFF. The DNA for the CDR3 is TGTGCCAGCAGCTCCACAGGGGGCAATGAGCAGTTCTTC.

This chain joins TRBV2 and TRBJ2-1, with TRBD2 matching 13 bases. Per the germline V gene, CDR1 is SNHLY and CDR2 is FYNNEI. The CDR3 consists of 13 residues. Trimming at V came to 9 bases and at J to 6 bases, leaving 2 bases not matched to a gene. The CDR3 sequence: CASTSGGANEQFF. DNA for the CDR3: TGTGCCAGTACTAGCGGGGGGGCCAATGAGCAGTTCTTC.

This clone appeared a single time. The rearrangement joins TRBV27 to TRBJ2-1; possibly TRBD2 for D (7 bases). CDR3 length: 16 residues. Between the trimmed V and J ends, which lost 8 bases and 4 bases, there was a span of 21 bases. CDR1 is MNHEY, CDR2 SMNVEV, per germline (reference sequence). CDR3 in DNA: TGTGCCAGCCAAATAGGGGGGGGGCTGGTTTACAATGAGCAGTTCTTC. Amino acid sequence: CASQIGGGLVYNEQFF.

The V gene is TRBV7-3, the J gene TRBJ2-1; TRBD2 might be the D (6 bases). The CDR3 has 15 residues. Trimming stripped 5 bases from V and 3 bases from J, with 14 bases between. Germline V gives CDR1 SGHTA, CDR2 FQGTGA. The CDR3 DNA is TGTGCCAGCAGCCTAATAGCGGCGGTCTACAATGAGCAGTTCTTC. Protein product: CASSLIAAVYNEQFF.

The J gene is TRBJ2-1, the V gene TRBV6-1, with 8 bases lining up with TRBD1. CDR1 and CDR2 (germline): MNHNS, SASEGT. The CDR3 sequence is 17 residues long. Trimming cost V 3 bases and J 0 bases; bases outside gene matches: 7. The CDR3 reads CASSDTGQGSSYNEQFF. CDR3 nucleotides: TGTGCCAGCAGTGACACCGGACAGGGCAGCTCCTACAATGAGCAGTTCTTC.

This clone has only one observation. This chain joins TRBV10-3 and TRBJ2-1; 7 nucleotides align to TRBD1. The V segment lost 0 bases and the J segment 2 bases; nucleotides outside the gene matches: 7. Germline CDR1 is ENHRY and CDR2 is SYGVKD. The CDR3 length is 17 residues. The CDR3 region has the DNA TGTGCCATCAGTGAGTCCTACAGGGGCCATCCCTACAATGAGCAGTTCTTC. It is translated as CAISESYRGHPYNEQFF.

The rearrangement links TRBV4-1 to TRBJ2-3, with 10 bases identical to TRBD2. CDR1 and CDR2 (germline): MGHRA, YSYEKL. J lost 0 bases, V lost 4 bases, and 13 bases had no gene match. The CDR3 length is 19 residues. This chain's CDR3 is CASSRKWDGLAVSTDTQYF. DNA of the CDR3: TGCGCCAGCAGCCGAAAGTGGGATGGACTAGCGGTAAGCACAGATACGCAGTATTTT.